This TCR beta chain was identified in a study of T cell changes during pregnancy in multiple sclerosis. J lost 7 bases, V lost 1 base, and 15 bases had no gene match. The length of the CDR3 is 18 residues. Germline lookup yields CDR1 MDHEN and CDR2 SYDVKM. The protocol was immunoSEQ multiplex PCR, while the TCRdb copy is restricted to in-frame clones and leaves out a portion. Of 78,000 or so clones in the sample, about 93% were seen once. The sequences come from CD4+ T cells from peripheral blood mononuclear cells, collected before pregnancy. J is TRBJ1-5 and V is TRBV28; 8 nucleotides agree with TRBD1. The receptor comes from a female donor with multiple sclerosis, enrolled in a pregnancy study. In DNA form, the CDR3 reads TGTGCCAGCAGTTTATACGCAGGGGGCACGTTAATCAACCAGCCCCAGCATTTT. This translates into CASSLYAGGTLINQPQHF.